A selection of T cell receptor beta chains follows, all from one sample in a study of control samples from healthy donors and cancer patients. Only in-frame clones appear in the TCRdb table, and some are missing; sequencing was by immunoSEQ multiplex PCR. This table holds about 58,000 clones, about 90% found once. Source material: PBMCs. The receptors originated from a woman in her sixties with lung cancer. Both conserved end residues are part of each CDR3. Each record gives: V gene, CDR3 protein.

TRBV2 CASSEQEGSTDTQYF
TRBV6-5 CASRRQTNTGELFF
TRBV4-1 CASSQGVLRREQFF